This TCR beta chain was captured in a study of early T cells in non-severe SARS-CoV-2 infection. About the study: The chains were unpaired, and the sequenced material was bulk RNA from unsorted whole blood. Study conclusions and caveats: Clonotype matching in VDJdb favored anti-spike CD8 responses and did not capture private and CD4 specificities.

Attached unique molecular identifiers marked individual cDNA molecules. TCRdb passed the 5' RACE reads through MiXCR, listing each CDR3 protein once. The table lists some 58,000 distinct CDR3 sequences, about an eighth of them singletons. Germline CDR1 reads SQVTM; CDR2 reads ANQGSEA. With V trimmed by 4 bases and J by 5 bases, 3 bases remained unmatched. This CDR3 is built from 12 residues. The sample holds many counts of this clonotype. The antigen is not known. The specimen was whole blood. This sequence joins TRBV29-1 and TRBJ2-5; 8 bases map to TRBD2. This clonotype originated in an adult who was a healthcare worker with PCR-confirmed SARS-CoV-2 infection or an uninfected control (not recorded which). This CDR3 reads CSVGSGSETQYF. CDR3 bases: TGCAGCGTTGGGAGCGGGAGCGAGACCCAGTACTTC.